This paragraph reports one T cell receptor beta chain. Per the authors' pipeline: Nucleated cell number was recorded as an estimate derived from reference gene primer amplification. Assay: immunoSEQ multiplex PCR; the TCRdb copy retains only in-frame clones and omits some. The DNA gave D and trimming, while V, J and clone size come from that table. The top ten clones hold approximately 1.9% of a sample with about 360,000 clones, 87% of them seen once. The data stem from a study of blood T cell repertoires in COVID-19. Study overall: Sample material is recorded as cDNA or gDNA derived from T cells, B-cell-depleted T cells, or PBMCs.

Everyone who took part was about 18 to 90 years old, and they came from 24 US areas. Which cohort a participant joined came from the clinical history participants gave. V lost 2 bases, J lost 4 bases, and 9 bases lay in between. The germline gives CDR1 MNHNS, CDR2 SASEGT. This CDR3 region has 14 residues. Sequencing was carried out using PBMCs or T cells enriched from blood (not recorded which). V and J are TRBV6-1 and TRBJ1-5; D is undetermined. The sequence was collected from a man aged 40-49 years in a cohort exposed to, infected with or recovered from COVID-19 (not recorded which). CDR3 sequence reads: CASSENAGNQPQHF. CDR3 bases: TGTGCCAGCAGTGAAAATGCGGGGAATCAGCCCCAGCATTTT.